Listed below are T cell receptor beta chains from one sample, sequenced in a study of OX40 agonist ivuxolimab in advanced cancers. TCRdb's copy holds only in-frame clones and misses some; the assay was immunoSEQ multiplex PCR. The repertoire holds 65,000 to 80,000 clones, with 75% to 85% as singletons. The sequencing here drew on CD4+ or CD8+ T cells sorted from blood, taken in a trial of the OX40 agonist ivuxolimab. These receptor sequences come from an adult with an advanced solid tumor such as melanoma, head and neck, liver or kidney cancer. Both conserved end residues are part of each CDR3. A D gene is named only where the DNA matches it firmly. Part of the rows lack a size; the others show once, few, many or a class for expanded clones.

. TRBJ2-5 TRBV27 once CASSRKKGGAGETQYF TGTGCCAGCAGCCGAAAGAAGGGAGGCGCTGGCGAGACCCAGTACTTC
TRBD1 TRBJ1-5 TRBV18 once CASSGTGTENQPQHF TGTGCCAGCTCAGGGACAGGGACGGAAAATCAGCCCCAGCATTTT
. TRBJ2-3 TRBV14 . CASSHTSDTQYF TGTGCCAGCAGCCATACGTCAGATACGCAGTATTTT
TRBD1 TRBJ1-1 TRBV30 . CAWSAGQGYAEAFF TGTGCCTGGAGTGCTGGACAGGGATACGCTGAAGCTTTCTTT
. TRBJ1-1 TRBV5-4 . CASSLEGPTTEAFF TGTGCCAGCAGCTTGGAGGGCCCAACAACTGAAGCTTTCTTT
TRBD1 TRBJ1-4 TRBV7-8 . CASSLADRGGEKLFF TGTGCCAGCAGCTTAGCAGACAGGGGGGGTGAAAAACTGTTTTTT
TRBD1 TRBJ2-7 TRBV29-1 . CSVTGEYSYEQYF TGCAGCGTAACAGGGGAATACTCCTACGAGCAGTACTTC
. TRBJ1-5 TRBV28 . CASRLTGNNQPQHF TGTGCCAGCAGGCTCACAGGGAACAATCAGCCCCAGCATTTT
. TRBJ1-1 TRBV7-9 . CASSLGGGGEAFF TGTGCCAGCAGCTTAGGGGGAGGGGGAGAAGCTTTCTTT
TRBD1 TRBJ2-1 TRBV28 . CASSLLQGGLGEQFF TGTGCCAGCAGTTTACTACAGGGGGGATTAGGCGAGCAGTTCTTC
. TRBJ2-5 TRBV7-9 . CASSTRDTEETQYF TGTGCCAGCAGCACTCGGGACACCGAAGAGACCCAGTACTTC
TRBD1 TRBJ2-1 TRBV5-1 . CASSPGQDYNEQFF TGCGCCAGCAGCCCGGGACAGGATTACAATGAGCAGTTCTTC
TRBD2 TRBJ2-3 TRBV6-6 . CASSRGGPGDTQYF TGTGCCAGCAGTAGGGGAGGGCCTGGAGATACGCAGTATTTT
TRBD1 TRBJ1-2 TRBV2 . CASATGQLNGYTF TGTGCCAGCGCGACGGGACAGCTGAACGGCTACACCTTC
. TRBJ2-3 TRBV5-1 once CASSLGVTGSAGTDTQYF TGCGCCAGCAGCTTGGGGGTGACTGGGTCCGCCGGCACAGATACGCAGTATTTT
TRBD2 TRBJ2-7 TRBV28 . CASSPDGTSGEQYF TGTGCCAGCAGTCCCGACGGGACTAGCGGCGAGCAGTACTTC
TRBD2 TRBJ2-7 TRBV28 . CASSLSASGRSNEQYF TGTGCCAGCAGTTTATCAGCTAGCGGGAGGTCCAACGAGCAGTACTTC
TRBD1 TRBJ1-2 TRBV6-5 . CASTPGDREGGYTF TGTGCCAGCACCCCGGGGGACAGGGAGGGTGGCTACACCTTC
TRBD1 TRBJ1-1 TRBV14 . CASSQGARGRVAEAFF TGTGCCAGCAGCCAAGGGGCCAGGGGGCGAGTGGCTGAAGCTTTCTTT
TRBD1 TRBJ2-3 TRBV6-5 . CASSYSRGRDTQYF TGTGCCAGCAGTTACTCCAGGGGGCGAGATACGCAGTATTTT
. TRBJ2-5 TRBV29-1 . CSVRSPQETQYF TGCAGCGTTCGCAGCCCCCAAGAGACCCAGTACTTC
. TRBJ1-4 TRBV6-4 . CASIFSSGRINEKLFF TGTGCCAGCATCTTCTCATCCGGGAGAATTAATGAAAAACTGTTTTTT
. TRBJ2-1 TRBV6-5 . CATIRQGGNEQFF TGTGCCACCATTCGACAGGGAGGCAATGAGCAGTTCTTC
. TRBJ2-1 TRBV7-9 . CASSSIIWGNEQFF TGTGCCAGCAGCTCGATAATTTGGGGCAATGAGCAGTTCTTC
TRBD1 TRBJ2-1 TRBV10-3 . CAISAGTGKNSYNEQFF TGTGCCATCAGCGCAGGGACAGGAAAAAACTCATACAATGAGCAGTTCTTC
TRBD2 TRBJ2-2 TRBV6-1 . CASSAASGGVTGELFF TGTGCCAGCAGTGCCGCTAGCGGGGGTGTCACCGGGGAGCTGTTTTTT
. TRBJ1-1 TRBV6-5 . CASTLSRGMNTEAFF TGTGCCAGCACTCTGAGTCGGGGAATGAACACTGAAGCTTTCTTT
TRBD1 TRBJ1-1 TRBV19 few CASSDWTGNTEAFF TGTGCCAGTAGTGACTGGACAGGGAACACTGAAGCTTTCTTT
TRBD1 TRBJ2-5 TRBV30 . CAWSAKTGVAETQYF TGTGCCTGGAGCGCGAAAACAGGGGTCGCAGAGACCCAGTACTTC
. TRBJ2-1 TRBV6-5 . CASSSGSYNEQFF TGTGCCAGCAGTTCTGGTTCCTACAATGAGCAGTTCTTC
. TRBJ1-1 TRBV6-5 . CASSYSGSVNTEAFF TGTGCCAGCAGTTACTCAGGGTCCGTGAACACTGAAGCTTTCTTT